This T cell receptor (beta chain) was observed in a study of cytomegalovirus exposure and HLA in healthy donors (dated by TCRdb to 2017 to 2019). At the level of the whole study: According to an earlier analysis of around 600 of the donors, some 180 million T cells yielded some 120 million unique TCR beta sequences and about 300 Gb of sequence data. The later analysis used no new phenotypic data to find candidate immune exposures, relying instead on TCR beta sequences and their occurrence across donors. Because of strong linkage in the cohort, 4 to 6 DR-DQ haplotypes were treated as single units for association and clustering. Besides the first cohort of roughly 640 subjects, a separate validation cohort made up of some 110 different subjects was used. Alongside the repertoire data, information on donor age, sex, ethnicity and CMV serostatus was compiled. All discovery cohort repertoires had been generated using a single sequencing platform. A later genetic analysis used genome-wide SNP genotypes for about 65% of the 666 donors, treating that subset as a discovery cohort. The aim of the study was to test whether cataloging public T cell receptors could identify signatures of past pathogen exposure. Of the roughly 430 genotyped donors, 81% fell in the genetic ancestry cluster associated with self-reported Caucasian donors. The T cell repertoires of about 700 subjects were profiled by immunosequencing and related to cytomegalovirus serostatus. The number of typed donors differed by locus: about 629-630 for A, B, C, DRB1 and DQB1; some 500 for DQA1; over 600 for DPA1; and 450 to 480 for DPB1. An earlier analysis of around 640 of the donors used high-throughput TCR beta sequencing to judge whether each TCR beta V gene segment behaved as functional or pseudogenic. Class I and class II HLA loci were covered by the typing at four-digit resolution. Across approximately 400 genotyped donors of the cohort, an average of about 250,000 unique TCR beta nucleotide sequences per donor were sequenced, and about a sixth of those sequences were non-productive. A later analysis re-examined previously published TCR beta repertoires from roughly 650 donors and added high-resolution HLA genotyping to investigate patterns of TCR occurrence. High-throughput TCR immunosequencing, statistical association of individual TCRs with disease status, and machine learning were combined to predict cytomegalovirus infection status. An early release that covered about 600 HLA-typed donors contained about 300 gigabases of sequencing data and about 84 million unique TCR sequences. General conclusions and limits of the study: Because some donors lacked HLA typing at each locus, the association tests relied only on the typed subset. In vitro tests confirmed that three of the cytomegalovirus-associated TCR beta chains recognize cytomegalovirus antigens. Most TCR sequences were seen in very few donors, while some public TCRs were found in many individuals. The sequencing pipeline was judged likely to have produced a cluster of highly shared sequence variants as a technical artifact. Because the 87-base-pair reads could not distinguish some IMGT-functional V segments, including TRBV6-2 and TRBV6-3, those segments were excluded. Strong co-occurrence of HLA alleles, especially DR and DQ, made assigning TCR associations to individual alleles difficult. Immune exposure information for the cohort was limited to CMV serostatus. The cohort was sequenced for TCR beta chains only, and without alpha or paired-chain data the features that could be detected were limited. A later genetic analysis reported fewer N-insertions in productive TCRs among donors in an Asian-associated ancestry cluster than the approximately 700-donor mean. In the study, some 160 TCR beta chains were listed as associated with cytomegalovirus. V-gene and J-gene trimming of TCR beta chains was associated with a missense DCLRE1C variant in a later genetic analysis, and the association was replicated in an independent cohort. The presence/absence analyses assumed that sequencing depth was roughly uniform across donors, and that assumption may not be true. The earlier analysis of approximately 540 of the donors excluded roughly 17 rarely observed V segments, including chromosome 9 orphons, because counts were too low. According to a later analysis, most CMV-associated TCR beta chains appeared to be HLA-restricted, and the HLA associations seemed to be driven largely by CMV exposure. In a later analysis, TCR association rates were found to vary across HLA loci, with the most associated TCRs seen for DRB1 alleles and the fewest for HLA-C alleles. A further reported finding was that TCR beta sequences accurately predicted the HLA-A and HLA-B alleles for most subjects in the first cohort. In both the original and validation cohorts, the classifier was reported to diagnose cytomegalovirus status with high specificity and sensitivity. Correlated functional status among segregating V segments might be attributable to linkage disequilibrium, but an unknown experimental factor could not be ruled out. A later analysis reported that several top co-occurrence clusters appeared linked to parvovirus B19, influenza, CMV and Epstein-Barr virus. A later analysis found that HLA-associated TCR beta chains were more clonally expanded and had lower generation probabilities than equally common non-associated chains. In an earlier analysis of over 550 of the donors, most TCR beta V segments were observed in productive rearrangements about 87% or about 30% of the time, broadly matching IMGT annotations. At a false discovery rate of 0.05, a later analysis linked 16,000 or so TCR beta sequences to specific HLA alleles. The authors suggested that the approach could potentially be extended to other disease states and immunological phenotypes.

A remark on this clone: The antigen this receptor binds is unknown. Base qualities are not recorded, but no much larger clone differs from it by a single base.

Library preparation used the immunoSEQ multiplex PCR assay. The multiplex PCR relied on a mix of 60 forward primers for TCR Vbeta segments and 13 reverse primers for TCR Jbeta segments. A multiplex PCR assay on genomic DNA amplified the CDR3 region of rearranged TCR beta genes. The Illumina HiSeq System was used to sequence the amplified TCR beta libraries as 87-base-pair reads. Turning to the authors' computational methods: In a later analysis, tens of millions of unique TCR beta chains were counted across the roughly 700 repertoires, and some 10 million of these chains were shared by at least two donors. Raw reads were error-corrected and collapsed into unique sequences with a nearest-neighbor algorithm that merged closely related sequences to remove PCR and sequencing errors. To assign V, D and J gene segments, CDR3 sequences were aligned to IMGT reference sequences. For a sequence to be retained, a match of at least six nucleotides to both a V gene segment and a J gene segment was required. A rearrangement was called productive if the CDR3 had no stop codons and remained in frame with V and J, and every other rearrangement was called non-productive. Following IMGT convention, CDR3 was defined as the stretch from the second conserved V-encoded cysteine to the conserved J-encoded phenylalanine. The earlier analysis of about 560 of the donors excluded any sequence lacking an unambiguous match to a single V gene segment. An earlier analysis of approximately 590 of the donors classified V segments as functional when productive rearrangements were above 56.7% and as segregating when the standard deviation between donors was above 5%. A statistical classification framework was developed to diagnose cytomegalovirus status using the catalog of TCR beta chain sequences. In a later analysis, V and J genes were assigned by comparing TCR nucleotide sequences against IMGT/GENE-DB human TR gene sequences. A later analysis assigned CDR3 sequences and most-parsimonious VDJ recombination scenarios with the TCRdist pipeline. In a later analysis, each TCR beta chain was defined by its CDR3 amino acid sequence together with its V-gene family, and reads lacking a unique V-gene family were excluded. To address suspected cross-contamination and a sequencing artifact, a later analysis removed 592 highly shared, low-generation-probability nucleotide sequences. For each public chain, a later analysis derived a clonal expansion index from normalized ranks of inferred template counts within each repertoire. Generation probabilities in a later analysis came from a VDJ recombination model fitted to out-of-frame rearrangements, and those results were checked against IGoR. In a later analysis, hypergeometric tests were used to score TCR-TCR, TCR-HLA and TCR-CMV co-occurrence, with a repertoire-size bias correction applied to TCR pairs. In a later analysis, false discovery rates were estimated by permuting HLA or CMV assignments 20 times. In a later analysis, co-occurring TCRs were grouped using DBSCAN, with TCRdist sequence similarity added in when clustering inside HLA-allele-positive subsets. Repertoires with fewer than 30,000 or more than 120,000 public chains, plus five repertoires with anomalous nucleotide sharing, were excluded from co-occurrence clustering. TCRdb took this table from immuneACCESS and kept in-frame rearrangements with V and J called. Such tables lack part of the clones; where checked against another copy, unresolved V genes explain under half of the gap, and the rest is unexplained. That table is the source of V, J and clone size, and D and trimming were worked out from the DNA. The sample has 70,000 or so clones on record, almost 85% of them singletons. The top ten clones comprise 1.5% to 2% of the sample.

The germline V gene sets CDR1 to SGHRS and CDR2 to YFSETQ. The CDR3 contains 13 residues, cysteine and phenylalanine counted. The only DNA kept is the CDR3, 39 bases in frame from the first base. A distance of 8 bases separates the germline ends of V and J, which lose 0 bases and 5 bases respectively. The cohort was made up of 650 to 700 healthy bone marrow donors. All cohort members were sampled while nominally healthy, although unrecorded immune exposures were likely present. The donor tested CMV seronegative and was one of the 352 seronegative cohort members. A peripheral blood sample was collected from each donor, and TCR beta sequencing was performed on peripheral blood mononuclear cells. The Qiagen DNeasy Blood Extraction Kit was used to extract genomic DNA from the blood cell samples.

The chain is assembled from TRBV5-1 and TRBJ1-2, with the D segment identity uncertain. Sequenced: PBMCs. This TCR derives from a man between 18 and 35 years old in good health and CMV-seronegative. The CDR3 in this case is CASSLDREYGYTF. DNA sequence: TGCGCCAGCAGCTTGGACAGAGAATATGGCTACACCTTC.